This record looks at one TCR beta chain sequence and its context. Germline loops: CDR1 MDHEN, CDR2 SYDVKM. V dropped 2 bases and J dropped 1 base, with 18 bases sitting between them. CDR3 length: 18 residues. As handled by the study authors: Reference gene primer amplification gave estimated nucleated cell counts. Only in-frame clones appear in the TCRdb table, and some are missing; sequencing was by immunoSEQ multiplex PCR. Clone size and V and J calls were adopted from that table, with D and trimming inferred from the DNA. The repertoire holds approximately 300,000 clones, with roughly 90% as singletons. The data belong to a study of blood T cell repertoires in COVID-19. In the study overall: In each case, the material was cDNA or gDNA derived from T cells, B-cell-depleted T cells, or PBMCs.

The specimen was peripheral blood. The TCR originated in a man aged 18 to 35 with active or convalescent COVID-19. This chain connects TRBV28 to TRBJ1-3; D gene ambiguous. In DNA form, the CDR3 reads TGTGCCAGCAGTTTAAGTCTACTTGGGCAAACTTCTGGAAACACCATATATTTT. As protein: CASSLSLLGQTSGNTIYF. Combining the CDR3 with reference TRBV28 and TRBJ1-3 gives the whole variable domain DVKVTQSSRYLVKRTGEKVFLECVQDMDHENMFWYRQDPGLGLRLIYFSYDVKMKEKGDIPEGYSVSREKKERFSLILESASTNQTSMYLCASSLSLLGQTSGNTIYFGEGSWLTVV.